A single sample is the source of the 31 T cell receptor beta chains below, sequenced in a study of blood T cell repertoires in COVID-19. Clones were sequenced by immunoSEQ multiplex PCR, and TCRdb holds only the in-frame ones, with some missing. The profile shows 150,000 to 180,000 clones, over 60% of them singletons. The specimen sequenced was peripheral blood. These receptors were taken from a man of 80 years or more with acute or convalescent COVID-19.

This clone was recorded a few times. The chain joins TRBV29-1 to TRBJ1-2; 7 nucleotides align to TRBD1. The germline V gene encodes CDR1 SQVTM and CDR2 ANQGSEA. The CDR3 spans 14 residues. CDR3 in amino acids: CSSSEGAGNYGYTF. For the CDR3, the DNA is TGCTCCTCGTCCGAGGGGGCGGGTAACTATGGCTACACCTTC.

CDR3 in DNA: TGTGCCAGCAGCTTTGCAGGGTCCTACAATGAGCAGTTCTTC. Protein: CASSFAGSYNEQFF. The rearrangement links TRBV7-9 to TRBJ2-1, with D possibly being TRBD1 (5 bases). V dropped 3 bases and J dropped 1 base, with 7 bases sitting between them. Germline lookup yields CDR1 SEHNR and CDR2 FQNEAQ (reference sequence). This CDR3 is built from 14 residues.

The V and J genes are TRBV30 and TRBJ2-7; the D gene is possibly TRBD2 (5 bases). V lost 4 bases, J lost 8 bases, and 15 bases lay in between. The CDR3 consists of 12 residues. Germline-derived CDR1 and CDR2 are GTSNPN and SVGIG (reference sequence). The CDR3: CAWISGLTQQYF. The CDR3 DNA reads TGTGCCTGGATCTCAGGACTTACGCAGCAGTACTTC.

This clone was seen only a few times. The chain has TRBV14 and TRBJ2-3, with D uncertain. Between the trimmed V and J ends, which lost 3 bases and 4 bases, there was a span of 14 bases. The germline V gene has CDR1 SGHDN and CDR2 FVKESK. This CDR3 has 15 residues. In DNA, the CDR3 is TGTGCCAGCAGCCAGTTAGCCGCACAATCAGATACGCAGTATTTT. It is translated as CASSQLAAQSDTQYF.

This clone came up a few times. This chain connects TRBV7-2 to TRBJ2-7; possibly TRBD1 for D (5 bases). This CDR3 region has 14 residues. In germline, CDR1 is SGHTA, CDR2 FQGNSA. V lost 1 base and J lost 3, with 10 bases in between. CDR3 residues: CASSLDTGNYEQYF. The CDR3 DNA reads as TGTGCCAGCAGCTTAGATACAGGCAACTACGAGCAGTACTTC.

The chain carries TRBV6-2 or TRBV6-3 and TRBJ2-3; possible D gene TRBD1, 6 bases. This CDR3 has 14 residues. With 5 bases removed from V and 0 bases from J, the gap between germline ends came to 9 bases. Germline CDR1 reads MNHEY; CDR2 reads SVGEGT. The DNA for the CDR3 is TGTGCCAGCAGTATCAGGGGAAGCACAGATACGCAGTATTTT. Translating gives CASSIRGSTDTQYF.

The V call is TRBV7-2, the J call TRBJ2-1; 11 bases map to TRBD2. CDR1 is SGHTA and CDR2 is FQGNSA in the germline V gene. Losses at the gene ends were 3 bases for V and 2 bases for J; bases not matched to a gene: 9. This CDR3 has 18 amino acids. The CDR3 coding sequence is TGTGCCAGCAGCTTTTTCGCCCGTAGCGGGGGGGCCTACAATGAGCAGTTCTTC. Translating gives CASSFFARSGGAYNEQFF.

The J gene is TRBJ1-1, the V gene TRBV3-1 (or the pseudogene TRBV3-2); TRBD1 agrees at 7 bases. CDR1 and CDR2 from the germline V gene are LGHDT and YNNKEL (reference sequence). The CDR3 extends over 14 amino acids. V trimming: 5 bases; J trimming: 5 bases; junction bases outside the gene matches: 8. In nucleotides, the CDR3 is TGTGCCAGCAGCTTGGAAGGGGGCCTAACTGAAGCTTTCTTT. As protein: CASSLEGGLTEAFF.

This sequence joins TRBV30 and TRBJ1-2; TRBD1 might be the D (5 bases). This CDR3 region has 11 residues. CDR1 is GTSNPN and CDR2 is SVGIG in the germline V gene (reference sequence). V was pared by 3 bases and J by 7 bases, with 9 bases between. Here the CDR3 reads CAWRVGAGYTF. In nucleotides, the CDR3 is TGTGCCTGGAGGGTTGGGGCTGGCTACACCTTC. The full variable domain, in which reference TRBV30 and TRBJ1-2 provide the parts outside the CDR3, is SQTIHQWPATLVQPVGSPLSLECTVEGTSNPNLYWYRQAAGRGLQLLFYSVGIGQISSEVPQNLSASRPQDRQFILSSKKLLLSDSGFYLCAWRVGAGYTFGSGTRLTVV.

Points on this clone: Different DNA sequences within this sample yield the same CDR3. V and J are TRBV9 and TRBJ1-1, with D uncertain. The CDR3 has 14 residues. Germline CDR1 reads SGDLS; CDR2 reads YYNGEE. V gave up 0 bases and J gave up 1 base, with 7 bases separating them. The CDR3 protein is CASSVAPGNTEAFF. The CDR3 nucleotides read TGTGCCAGCAGCGTAGCTCCAGGGAACACTGAAGCTTTCTTT.

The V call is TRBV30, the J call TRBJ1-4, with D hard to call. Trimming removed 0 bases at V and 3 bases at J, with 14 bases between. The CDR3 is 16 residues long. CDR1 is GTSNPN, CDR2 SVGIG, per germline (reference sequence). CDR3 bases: TGTGCCTGGAGTGTATTAGGGAGGAGGGCTAATGAAAAACTGTTTTTT. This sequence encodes CAWSVLGRRANEKLFF. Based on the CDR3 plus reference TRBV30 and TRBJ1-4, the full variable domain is SQTIHQWPATLVQPVGSPLSLECTVEGTSNPNLYWYRQAAGRGLQLLFYSVGIGQISSEVPQNLSASRPQDRQFILSSKKLLLSDSGFYLCAWSVLGRRANEKLFFGSGTQLSVL.

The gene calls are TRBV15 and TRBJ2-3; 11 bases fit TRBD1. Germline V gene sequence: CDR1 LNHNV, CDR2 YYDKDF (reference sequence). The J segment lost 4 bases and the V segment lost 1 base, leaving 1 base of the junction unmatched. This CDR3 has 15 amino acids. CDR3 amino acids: CATSRGDRGADTQYF. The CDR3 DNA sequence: TGTGCCACCAGCAGAGGGGACAGGGGGGCAGATACGCAGTATTTT.

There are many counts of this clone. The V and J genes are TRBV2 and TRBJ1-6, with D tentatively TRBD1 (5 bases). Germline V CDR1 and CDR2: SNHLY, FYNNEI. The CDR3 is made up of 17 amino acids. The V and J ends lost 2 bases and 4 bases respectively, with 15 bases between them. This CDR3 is CASSETKRQTYNSPLHF. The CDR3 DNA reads TGTGCCAGCAGTGAAACTAAACGACAGACGTATAATTCACCCCTCCACTTT.

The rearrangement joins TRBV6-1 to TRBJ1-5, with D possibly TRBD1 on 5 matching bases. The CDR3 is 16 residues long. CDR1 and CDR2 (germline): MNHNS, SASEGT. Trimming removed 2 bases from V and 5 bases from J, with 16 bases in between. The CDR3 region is CASSETLQGGDQPQHF. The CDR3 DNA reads TGTGCCAGCAGTGAAACGCTGCAGGGAGGCGATCAGCCCCAGCATTTT.

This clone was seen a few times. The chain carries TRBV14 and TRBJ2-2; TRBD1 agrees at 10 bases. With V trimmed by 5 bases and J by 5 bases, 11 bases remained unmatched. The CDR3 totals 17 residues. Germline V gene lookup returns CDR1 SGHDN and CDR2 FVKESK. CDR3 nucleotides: TGTGCCAGCAGCTGGGTCCGGGACAGGGGATTGACCGGGGAGCTGTTTTTT. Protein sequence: CASSWVRDRGLTGELFF.

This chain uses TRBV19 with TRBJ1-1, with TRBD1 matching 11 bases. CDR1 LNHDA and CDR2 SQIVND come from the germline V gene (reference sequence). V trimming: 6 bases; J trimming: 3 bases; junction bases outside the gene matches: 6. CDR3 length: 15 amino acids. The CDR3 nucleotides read TGTGCCAGTAGAGGACAGGGGGCGAGGGACACTGAAGCTTTCTTT. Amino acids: CASRGQGARDTEAFF.

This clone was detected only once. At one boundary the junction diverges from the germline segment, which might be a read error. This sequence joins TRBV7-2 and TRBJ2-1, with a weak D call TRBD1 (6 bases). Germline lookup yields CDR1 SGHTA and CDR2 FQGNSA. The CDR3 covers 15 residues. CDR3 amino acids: CASSLDRSSYNEQFF. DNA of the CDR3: TGTGCCAGCAGTTTAGACAGGAGCTCCTACAATGAGCAGTTCTTC.

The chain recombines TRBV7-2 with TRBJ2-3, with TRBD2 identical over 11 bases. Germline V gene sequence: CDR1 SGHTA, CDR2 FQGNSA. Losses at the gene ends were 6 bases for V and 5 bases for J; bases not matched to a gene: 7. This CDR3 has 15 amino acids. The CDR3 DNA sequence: TGTGCCAGCAGTTCGACTAGCGGGGCTAGAGATACGCAGTATTTT. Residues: CASSSTSGARDTQYF.

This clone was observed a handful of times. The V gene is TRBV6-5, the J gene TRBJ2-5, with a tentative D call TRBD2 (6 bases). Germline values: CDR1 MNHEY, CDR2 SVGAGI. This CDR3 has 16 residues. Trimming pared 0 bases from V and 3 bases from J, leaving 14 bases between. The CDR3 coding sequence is TGTGCCAGCAGTTACTCGAGGTCCGGGGGAAAAGAGACCCAGTACTTC. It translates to CASSYSRSGGKETQYF.

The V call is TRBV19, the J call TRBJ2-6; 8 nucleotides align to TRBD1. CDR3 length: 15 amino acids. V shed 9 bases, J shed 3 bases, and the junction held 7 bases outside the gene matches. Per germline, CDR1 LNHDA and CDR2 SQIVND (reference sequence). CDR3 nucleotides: TGTGCCAGCGGGACAGGAAGGGTTGGGGCCAACGTCCTGACTTTC. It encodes CASGTGRVGANVLTF.

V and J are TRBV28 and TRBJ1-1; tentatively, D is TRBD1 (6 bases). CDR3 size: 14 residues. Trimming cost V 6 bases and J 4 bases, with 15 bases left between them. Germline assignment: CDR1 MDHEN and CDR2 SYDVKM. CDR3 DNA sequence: TGTGCCAGCAGCCCGACAGGATTCGCCACTGAAGCTTTCTTT. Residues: CASSPTGFATEAFF.

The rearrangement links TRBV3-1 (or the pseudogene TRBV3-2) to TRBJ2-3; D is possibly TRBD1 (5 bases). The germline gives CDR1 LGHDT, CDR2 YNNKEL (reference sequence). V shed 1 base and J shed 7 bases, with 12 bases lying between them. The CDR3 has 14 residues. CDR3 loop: CASSQAPGPNTQYF. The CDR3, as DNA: TGTGCCAGCAGCCAAGCGCCAGGGCCGAATACGCAGTATTTT.

For the CDR3, the DNA is TGTGCCAGCAGTTTACTGGCGGGGGGGCCTTACAATGAGCAGTTCTTC. Amino acid sequence: CASSLLAGGPYNEQFF. The chain links TRBV28 to TRBJ2-1, with 9 nucleotides matching TRBD2. Germline CDR1 is MDHEN and CDR2 is SYDVKM. The CDR3 has 16 amino acids. Trimming at V came to 2 bases and at J to 4 bases, leaving 6 bases not matched to a gene.

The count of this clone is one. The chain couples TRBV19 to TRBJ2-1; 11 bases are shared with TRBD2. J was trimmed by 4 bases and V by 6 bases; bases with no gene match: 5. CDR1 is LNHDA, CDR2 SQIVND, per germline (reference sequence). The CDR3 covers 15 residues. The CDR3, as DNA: TGTGCCAGTAGCCGAACTAGCGGGAGTTACAATGAGCAGTTCTTC. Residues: CASSRTSGSYNEQFF.

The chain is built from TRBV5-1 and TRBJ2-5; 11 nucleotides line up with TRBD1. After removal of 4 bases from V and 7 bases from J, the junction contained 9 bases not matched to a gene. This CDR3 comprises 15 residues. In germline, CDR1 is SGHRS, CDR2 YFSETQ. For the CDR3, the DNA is TGCGCCAGCAGCCCTGGACAGGGGGCGTCGGGGACCCAGTACTTC. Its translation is CASSPGQGASGTQYF.

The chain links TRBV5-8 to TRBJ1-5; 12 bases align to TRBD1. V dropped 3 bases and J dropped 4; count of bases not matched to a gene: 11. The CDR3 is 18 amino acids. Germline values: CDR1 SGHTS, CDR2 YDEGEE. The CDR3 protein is CASSSRDRGRLVNQPQHF. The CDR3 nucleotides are TGTGCCAGCAGCTCCCGGGACAGGGGGCGCTTGGTAAATCAGCCCCAGCATTTT.

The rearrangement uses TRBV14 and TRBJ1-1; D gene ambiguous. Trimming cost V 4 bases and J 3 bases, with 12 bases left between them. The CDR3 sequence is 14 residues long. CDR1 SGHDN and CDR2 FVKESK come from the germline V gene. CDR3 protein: CASSRYSADTEAFF. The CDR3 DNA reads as TGTGCCAGCAGCCGTTACTCAGCGGACACTGAAGCTTTCTTT.

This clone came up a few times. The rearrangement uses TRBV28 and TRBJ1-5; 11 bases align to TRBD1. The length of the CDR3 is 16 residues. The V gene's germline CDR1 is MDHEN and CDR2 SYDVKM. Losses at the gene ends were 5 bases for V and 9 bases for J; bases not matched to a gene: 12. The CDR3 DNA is TGTGCCAGCAGTCGAGGGGCGGGACAGGGGGGTCTGCCCCAGCATTTT. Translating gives CASSRGAGQGGLPQHF.

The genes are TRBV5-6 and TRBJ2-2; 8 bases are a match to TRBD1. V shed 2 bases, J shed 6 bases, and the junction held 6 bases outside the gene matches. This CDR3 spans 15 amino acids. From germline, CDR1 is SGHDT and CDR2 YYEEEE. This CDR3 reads CASSFRDRGSGELFF. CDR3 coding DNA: TGTGCCAGCAGCTTTCGAGACAGGGGCTCCGGGGAGCTGTTTTTT.

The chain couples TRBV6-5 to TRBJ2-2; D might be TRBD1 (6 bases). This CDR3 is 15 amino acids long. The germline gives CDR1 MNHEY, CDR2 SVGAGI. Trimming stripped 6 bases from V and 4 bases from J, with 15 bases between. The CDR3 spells CASSPDGGFTGELFF. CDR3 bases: TGTGCCAGCAGCCCCGATGGGGGCTTCACCGGGGAGCTGTTTTTT.

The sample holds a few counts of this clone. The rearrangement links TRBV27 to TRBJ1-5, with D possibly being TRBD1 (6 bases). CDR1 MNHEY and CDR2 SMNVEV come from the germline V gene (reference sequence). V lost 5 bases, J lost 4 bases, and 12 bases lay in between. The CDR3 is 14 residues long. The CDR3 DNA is TGTGCCAGCAGTAAACAGGGATGGAATCAGCCCCAGCATTTT. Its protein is CASSKQGWNQPQHF.